This T cell receptor (beta chain) was sequenced for a study of blood T cell repertoires in COVID-19. Study-level information: Material from acute and convalescent COVID-19 was sourced from the United States, Italy and Spain. PBMCs, B-cell-depleted T cells, or T cells were the source of the cDNA or gDNA that made up the material.

During active infection, Seattle patients enrolled and were then monitored through disease. The CDR3 loop spans 17 amino acids. Per the germline V gene, CDR1 is SGHAT and CDR2 is FQNNGV. V shed 5 bases and J 7 bases; nucleotides not matched to a gene: 12. Per the original data handling: It was from reference gene primer amplification that nucleated cell counts were estimated. Clones were sequenced by immunoSEQ multiplex PCR, and TCRdb holds only the in-frame ones, with some missing. The V and J calls and the clone size are those of that table, but D and trimming were determined from the DNA. The data hold fewer than 250,000 clones, with over 80% observed a single time.

The chain combines TRBV11-2 with TRBJ2-1, with 12 positions matching TRBD1. This TCR came from a man aged 30-40 years with COVID-19, enrolled during active disease. Sample: peripheral blood. CDR3 sequence: CASSGSGTGGAWNEQFF. In nucleotides, the CDR3 is TGTGCCAGCAGCGGATCCGGGACAGGGGGCGCTTGGAATGAGCAGTTCTTC.